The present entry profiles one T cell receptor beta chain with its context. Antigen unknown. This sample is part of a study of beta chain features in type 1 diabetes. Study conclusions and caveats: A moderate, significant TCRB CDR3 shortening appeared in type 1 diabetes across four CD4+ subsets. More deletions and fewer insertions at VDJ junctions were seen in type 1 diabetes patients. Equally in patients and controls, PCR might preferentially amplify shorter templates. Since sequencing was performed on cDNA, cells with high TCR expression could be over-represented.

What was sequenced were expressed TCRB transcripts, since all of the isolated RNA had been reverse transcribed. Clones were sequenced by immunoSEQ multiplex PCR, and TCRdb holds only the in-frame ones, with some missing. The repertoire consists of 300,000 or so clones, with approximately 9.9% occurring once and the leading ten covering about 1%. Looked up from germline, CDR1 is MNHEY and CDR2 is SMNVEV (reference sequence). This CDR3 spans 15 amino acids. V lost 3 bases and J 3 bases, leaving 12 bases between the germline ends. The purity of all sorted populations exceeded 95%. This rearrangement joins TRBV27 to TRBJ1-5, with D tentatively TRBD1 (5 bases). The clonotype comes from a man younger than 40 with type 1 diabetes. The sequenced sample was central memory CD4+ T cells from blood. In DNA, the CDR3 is TGTGCCAGCAGTTTTCAGGGCAGGGACAATCAGCCCCAGCATTTT. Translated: CASSFQGRDNQPQHF.